These 2 T cell receptor beta chains originate from one sample sequenced in a study of T cell clonality in common variable immunodeficiency. Findings and limits, study-wide: In common variable immunodeficiency, TCR beta chains reportedly carried fewer deletions and N-nucleotide insertions.

Their recognized antigens are unknown. Generated by immunoSEQ multiplex PCR, the TCRdb table keeps only in-frame clones and is missing some. The specimen gives approximately 26,000 clones without singletons; the ten biggest hold around 3.1%. Sequences were obtained from peripheral blood mononuclear cells. These receptors came from a human donor with common variable immunodeficiency.

This clone was detected only a few times. The CDR3 end falls 3 residues outside the read, so it is completed with the germline J gene. The chain uses TRBV20-1 and TRBJ2-5; 8 nucleotides line up with TRBD2. Germline trimming cut 6 bases from V and 4 bases from J; bases unmatched to any gene: 7. CDR1 is DFQATT, CDR2 SNEGSKA, per germline (reference sequence). CDR3 length equals 13 residues. CDR3 sequence reads: CSALLGGGETQYF. The covered CDR3 bases are TGCAGTGCCCTCCTCGGGGGGGGAGAGACC.

This clone has just a few counts. The CDR3 end lies 3 residues beyond the end of the read and is filled in from the germline J gene. This chain links TRBV19 with TRBJ2-3; D remains unclear. CDR3 length: 16 amino acids. V lost 0 bases to trimming and J lost 1 base, with 11 bases between them. Germline V gives CDR1 LNHDA, CDR2 SQIVND (reference sequence). The CDR3 DNA, read in part, is TGTGCCAGTAGTATAGACGCCCCACTCCGCACAGATACG. Translated, it gives CASSIDAPLRTDT. The whole CDR3 protein is CASSIDAPLRTDTQYF.